The entry below describes one T cell receptor (beta chain). This entry belongs to a study of blood T cell repertoires in COVID-19. Clones were sequenced by immunoSEQ multiplex PCR, and TCRdb holds only the in-frame ones, with some missing. Here the sample spans approximately 200,000 clones, roughly 80% being singletons. Membership in each cohort depended on participant-reported clinical history. Germline loops: CDR1 SGHRS, CDR2 YFSETQ. CDR3 length: 13 amino acids. Trimming took 4 bases from V and 3 from J; bases not matched to a gene: 1. Sequenced material: PBMCs or T cells enriched from blood (not recorded which). V usage is TRBV5-1 and J usage is TRBJ1-2; 9 bases map to TRBD1. The clonotype was recovered from a woman aged 40 to 50 with acute COVID-19. The CDR3 DNA follows: TGCGCCAGCAGCCGGGACAGGGACTATGGCTACACCTTC. Translation gives CASSRDRDYGYTF.